Below are 11 T cell receptor beta chains sequenced from a single sample in a study of blood T cell repertoires in COVID-19. Some clones are missing from TCRdb's copy, which holds only in-frame ones; the method was immunoSEQ multiplex PCR. This sample has roughly 200,000 clones, with roughly 79% found just once. Sequenced: peripheral blood. Receptor source: a woman between 40 and 50 years old with COVID-19, enrolled during active disease.

The gene calls are TRBV19 and TRBJ1-2, with 8 bases aligning to TRBD1. The germline V gene has CDR1 LNHDA and CDR2 SQIVND (reference sequence). The CDR3 is made up of 12 amino acids. With V trimmed by 6 bases and J by 6 bases, 3 bases remained unmatched. In nucleotides, the CDR3 is TGTGCCAGTAGATTGACAGGGGATGGCTACACCTTC. It encodes CASRLTGDGYTF.

This clone was seen at least ten times. V is TRBV7-9 and J is TRBJ2-7; tentative D call: TRBD2 (5 bases). Trimming cost V 5 bases and J 2 bases, with 13 bases left between them. Germline CDR1 and CDR2: SEHNR and FQNEAQ (reference sequence). The CDR3 length is 14 residues. The CDR3 bases are TGTGCCAGCAGCAGCACGCGGGTCCCCTACGAGCAGTACGTC. This encodes CASSSTRVPYEQYV.

This clone was seen only once. This chain uses TRBV18 with TRBJ2-1; 8 bases line up with TRBD2. Trimming took 3 bases from V and 7 from J; bases not matched to a gene: 8. The CDR3 length is 15 residues. The germline V gene encodes CDR1 KGHSH and CDR2 LQKENI. The CDR3 protein is CASSPLGLGKNEQFF. For the CDR3, the DNA is TGTGCCAGCTCACCGTTGGGACTAGGGAAAAATGAGCAGTTCTTC.

The V call is TRBV6-5, the J call TRBJ2-2, with TRBD1 matching 8 bases. J lost 5 bases, V lost 2 bases, and 4 bases had no gene match. CDR1 is MNHEY, CDR2 SVGAGI, per germline. The CDR3 has 15 residues. CDR3 DNA: TGTGCCAGCAGTTACGGCAGGGGGCAAACCGGGGAGCTGTTTTTT. Protein product: CASSYGRGQTGELFF.

The chain has TRBV6-2 or TRBV6-3 and TRBJ2-7, with 7 bases identical to TRBD1. After removal of 2 bases from V and 1 base from J, the junction contained 5 bases not matched to a gene. The CDR3 spans 15 residues. Germline values: CDR1 MNHEY, CDR2 SVGEGT. CDR3 in DNA: TGTGCCAGCAGTTACCTGGACAGGATATCCTACGAGCAGTACTTC. Protein product: CASSYLDRISYEQYF.

This chain uses TRBV3-1 (or the pseudogene TRBV3-2) with TRBJ1-1, with D possibly TRBD1 on 6 matching bases. V lost 4 bases, J lost 1 base, and 16 bases lay in between. There are 16 residues in the CDR3. Germline lookup yields CDR1 LGHDT and CDR2 YNNKEL (reference sequence). In DNA form, the CDR3 reads TGTGCCAGCAGCCTAGGGGGGGGGCGGAAGAACACTGAAGCTTTCTTT. Translated: CASSLGGGRKNTEAFF.

V is TRBV9 and J is TRBJ1-1, with 10 bases fitting TRBD1. Trimming took 3 bases from V and 4 from J; bases not matched to a gene: 3. Germline CDR1 and CDR2: SGDLS and YYNGEE. This CDR3 spans 14 amino acids. The CDR3 coding sequence is TGTGCCAGCAGCGCGGGACAGGGGAGCACTGAAGCTTTCTTT. Residues: CASSAGQGSTEAFF.

The DNA for the CDR3 is TGTGCCAGCTCACCCGTTCGAGGCTCCTACAATGAGCAGTTCTTC. Amino acids: CASSPVRGSYNEQFF. The chain uses TRBV18 and TRBJ2-1; no definite D call. Germline CDR1 is KGHSH and CDR2 is LQKENI. V gave up 3 bases and J gave up 0 bases, with 9 bases separating them. This CDR3 spans 15 amino acids.

The chain couples TRBV7-6 to TRBJ2-5; D is unclear. CDR3 length: 14 residues. V shed 0 bases and J shed 5 bases, with 10 bases lying between them. CDR1 is SGHVS and CDR2 is FNYEAQ in the germline V gene. CDR3 DNA sequence: TGTGCCAGCAGCTTAGCGGTGATCGCGGAGACCCAGTACTTC. Translated: CASSLAVIAETQYF.

This clone occurred a few times. The rearrangement links TRBV5-3 to TRBJ2-3; D may be TRBD2 (5 bases). TRBV5-3 is assigned to the ORF class and has an uncertain function. The ends were cut back, 1 base at V and 1 base at J, with 13 bases in the middle. This CDR3 region has 16 residues. CDR3 sequence reads: CARSLSLMRGTDTQYF. The DNA for the CDR3 is TGTGCCAGAAGCTTGTCCTTAATGAGGGGCACAGATACGCAGTATTTT.

The chain links TRBV19 to TRBJ1-2; 8 bases match TRBD1. CDR1 is LNHDA and CDR2 is SQIVND in the germline V gene (reference sequence). This CDR3 comprises 13 residues. The V and J ends lost 7 bases and 0 bases, in that order; junction bases with no gene match: 1. CDR3 bases: TGTGCCAGTATCAGGGGGCCTAACTATGGCTACACCTTC. Translating it yields CASIRGPNYGYTF.